These 17 T cell receptor beta chains were all obtained from the same sample, sequenced in a study of blood T cell repertoires in COVID-19. Some clones are missing from TCRdb's copy, which holds only in-frame ones; the method was immunoSEQ multiplex PCR. Here the sample spans roughly 76,000 clones, around 88% being singletons. The sequenced material came from PBMCs or T cells enriched from blood (not recorded which). The receptors here all came from a woman aged 45-60 years with acute COVID-19.

The rearrangement uses TRBV11-3 and TRBJ1-4; 7 bases are a match to TRBD1. The length of the CDR3 is 12 residues. V was clipped by 11 bases and J by 4 bases; unmatched bases: 4. Germline lookup yields CDR1 SGHNT and CDR2 YENEEA. The CDR3 is CASGGFNEKLFF. As DNA, the CDR3 is TGTGCCTCAGGGGGATTTAATGAAAAACTGTTTTTT.

The V call is TRBV3-1 (or the pseudogene TRBV3-2), the J call TRBJ2-7; 9 bases fit TRBD2. Germline trimming cut 3 bases from V and 3 bases from J; bases unmatched to any gene: 3. Germline CDR1 LGHDT, CDR2 YNNKEL (reference sequence). The CDR3 consists of 14 residues. The CDR3 DNA follows: TGTGCCAGCAGCCAGCCTAGCGGGAACTACGAGCAGTACTTC. Translating it yields CASSQPSGNYEQYF.

This clone came up a few times. This chain uses TRBV10-3 with TRBJ2-7, with TRBD2 identical over 13 bases. This CDR3 comprises 15 residues. The junction had 12 bases not matched to a gene; V was cut back by 10 bases and J by 6 bases. Germline lookup yields CDR1 ENHRY and CDR2 SYGVKD. In nucleotides, the CDR3 is TGTGCCACCGCGGGACTAGCGGGACCTCGAGGCGAGCAGTACTTC. It encodes CATAGLAGPRGEQYF.

This clone was seen only a few times. The rearrangement links TRBV5-1 to TRBJ2-1; TRBD2 is a possible D gene (5 bases). The CDR3 is 16 amino acids. Trimming removed 4 bases from V and 4 bases from J, with 18 bases in between. Germline V gene lookup returns CDR1 SGHRS and CDR2 YFSETQ. The CDR3 DNA follows: TGCGCCAGCAGCCAATCGGACTTCTTACAGTACAATGAGCAGTTCTTC. Translated, it gives CASSQSDFLQYNEQFF.

This rearrangement joins TRBV7-2 to TRBJ2-7; 9 bases match TRBD2. Germline CDR1 SGHTA, CDR2 FQGNSA. Germline trimming cut 4 bases from V and 6 bases from J; bases unmatched to any gene: 7. The length of the CDR3 is 14 residues. The CDR3 DNA is TGTGCCAGCAGCTCCCTAGCGGGATCGGCCGAGCAGTACTTC. It is translated as CASSSLAGSAEQYF.

The chain recombines TRBV19 with TRBJ2-1; weak D call: TRBD1 (6 bases). CDR1 is LNHDA and CDR2 is SQIVND in the germline V gene (reference sequence). V lost 0 bases and J lost 1, with 16 bases in between. The CDR3 covers 18 residues. This CDR3 is CASSIDSGATGSYNEQFF. Written as DNA, the CDR3 is TGTGCCAGTAGTATAGACTCAGGGGCGACGGGTTCCTACAATGAGCAGTTCTTC. The full variable domain, in which reference TRBV19 and TRBJ2-1 provide the parts outside the CDR3, is DGGITQSPKYLFRKEGQNVTLSCEQNLNHDAMYWYRQDPGQGLRLIYYSQIVNDFQKGDIAEGYSVSREKKESFPLTVTSAQKNPTAFYLCASSIDSGATGSYNEQFFGPGTRLTVL.

CDR3 DNA: TGTGCCAGCAGCTTAGCGCGTTTTCGGACAGGGTTTACAGATACGCAGTATTTT. It translates to CASSLARFRTGFTDTQYF. The V call is TRBV7-2, the J call TRBJ2-3, with 8 bases aligning to TRBD1. V shed 0 bases and J 3 bases; nucleotides not matched to a gene: 11. There are 18 residues in the CDR3. CDR1 is SGHTA, CDR2 FQGNSA, per germline. Variable domain in full (rest from reference TRBV7-2 and TRBJ2-3): GAGVSQSPSNKVTEKGKDVELRCDPISGHTALYWYRQSLGQGLEFLIYFQGNSAPDKSGLPSDRFSAERTGGSVSTLTIQRTQQEDSAVYLCASSLARFRTGFTDTQYFGPGTRLTVL.

The rearrangement links TRBV6-2 or TRBV6-3 to TRBJ1-5; TRBD1 matches at 7 bases. The germline V gene encodes CDR1 MNHEY and CDR2 SVGEGT. Trimming removed 3 bases from V and 4 bases from J; junction bases left unmatched: 12. The CDR3 loop spans 17 amino acids. The CDR3 here is CASSYLPGQLENQPQHF. The CDR3 DNA reads as TGTGCCAGCAGTTATCTCCCGGGACAGTTAGAAAATCAGCCCCAGCATTTT.

This clone was counted only a few times. This chain links TRBV14 with TRBJ2-7; 14 bases match TRBD2. Germline-derived CDR1 and CDR2 are SGHDN and FVKESK. Trimming cost V 3 bases and J 4 bases; bases outside gene matches: 5. The CDR3 consists of 16 residues. The CDR3 sequence: CASSQGLAGAGYEQYF. CDR3 bases: TGTGCCAGCAGCCAGGGACTAGCGGGAGCAGGGTACGAGCAGTACTTC.

The rearrangement joins TRBV29-1 to TRBJ2-5; possibly TRBD2 for D (5 bases). Germline values: CDR1 SQVTM, CDR2 ANQGSEA. The CDR3 consists of 15 residues. V was clipped by 3 bases and J by 2 bases, with 16 bases between them. This CDR3 reads CSVEWASSRQETQYF. In DNA, the CDR3 is TGCAGCGTTGAGTGGGCTTCTAGCCGGCAAGAGACCCAGTACTTC.

A single count supports this clone. In DNA, the CDR3 is TGCGCCAGCAGCCTCGGGACTAGCGGCGCAGATACGCAGTATTTT. Translated, it gives CASSLGTSGADTQYF. The V call is TRBV4-1, the J call TRBJ2-3; 11 nucleotides agree with TRBD2. The CDR3 has 15 amino acids. CDR1 and CDR2 from the germline V gene are MGHRA and YSYEKL. Losses at the gene ends were 4 bases for V and 4 bases for J; bases not matched to a gene: 4.

The count of this clone is one. This chain uses TRBV7-2 with TRBJ1-1, with D possibly TRBD1 on 5 matching bases. The CDR3 has 14 amino acids. Germline V lookup: CDR1 SGHTA, CDR2 FQGNSA. Trimming removed 5 bases from V and 5 bases from J, with 15 bases in between. The CDR3 spells CASSPKGLTTEAFF. The CDR3 nucleotides read TGTGCCAGCAGCCCCAAGGGACTCACGACTGAAGCTTTCTTT.

The CDR3 DNA sequence: TGTGCCACCTCCGCGGGCGCCAACTCTGGAAACACCATATATTTT. It specifies CATSAGANSGNTIYF. This chain links TRBV10-3 with TRBJ1-3; D gene uncertain. The CDR3 is 15 residues long. Germline V CDR1 and CDR2: ENHRY, SYGVKD. V was pared by 10 bases and J by 0 bases, with 16 bases between.

This chain uses TRBV11-3 with TRBJ1-2; TRBD1 matches at 8 bases. V lost 3 bases and J lost 8; bases outside the gene matches: 11. This CDR3 is built from 15 residues. Germline V gene sequence: CDR1 SGHNT, CDR2 YENEEA. CDR3 DNA: TGTGCCAGCAGCTTGGGGACCCAGACAGGGGAAGGCTACACCTTC. Protein sequence: CASSLGTQTGEGYTF.

The chain uses TRBV30 and TRBJ1-4, with D tentatively TRBD1 (5 bases). CDR1 is GTSNPN and CDR2 is SVGIG in the germline V gene (reference sequence). The CDR3 runs to 13 residues. V lost 1 base and J 4 bases, leaving 7 bases between the germline ends. The CDR3 loop reads CAWSGQSNEKLFF. CDR3 nucleotide sequence: TGTGCCTGGAGTGGACAGAGTAATGAAAAACTGTTTTTT. Full variable domain (rest looked up from reference TRBV30 and TRBJ1-4): SQTIHQWPATLVQPVGSPLSLECTVEGTSNPNLYWYRQAAGRGLQLLFYSVGIGQISSEVPQNLSASRPQDRQFILSSKKLLLSDSGFYLCAWSGQSNEKLFFGSGTQLSVL.

The CDR3 DNA sequence: TGTGCCAGCAGCCGACAGCCCGGGGGAGATACGCAGTATTTT. It is translated as CASSRQPGGDTQYF. The rearrangement joins TRBV11-2 to TRBJ2-3; a weak D match, TRBD2 (6 bases). In germline, CDR1 is SGHAT, CDR2 FQNNGV. The CDR3 covers 14 residues. V lost 5 bases to trimming and J lost 5 bases, with 14 bases between them.

The CDR3 reads CASSFGTDNQPQHF. In nucleotides, the CDR3 is TGTGCCAGCAGCTTCGGGACAGACAATCAGCCCCAGCATTTT. V gene TRBV7-9 combines with J gene TRBJ1-5; 7 nucleotides align to TRBD1. The germline V gene has CDR1 SEHNR and CDR2 FQNEAQ (reference sequence). The trim removed 3 bases at V and 3 bases at J, leaving 2 bases unmatched. The CDR3 extends over 14 amino acids.